What follows are 7 T cell receptor beta chains derived from one specimen sequenced in a study of identifying expanded T cells in peripheral blood. Profiling relied on immunoSEQ multiplex PCR, and the TCRdb table lists in-frame clones only, not all of them. The table shows around 100,000 clones, with roughly 90% occurring only once. Specimen: blood. Receptor source: a person aged 18-70 years in good health.

The chain couples TRBV7-2 to TRBJ2-3, with TRBD2 identical over 8 bases. The CDR3 extends over 14 amino acids. The germline gives CDR1 SGHTA, CDR2 FQGNSA. V shed 6 bases, J shed 4 bases, and the junction held 6 bases outside the gene matches. The CDR3 nucleotides read TGTGCCAGCAGGTCTCGGGGGGGCGCAGATACGCAGTATTTT. Translated: CASRSRGGADTQYF. The complete variable domain, with remaining parts taken from reference TRBV7-2 and TRBJ2-3, reads GAGVSQSPSNKVTEKGKDVELRCDPISGHTALYWYRQSLGQGLEFLIYFQGNSAPDKSGLPSDRFSAERTGGSVSTLTIQRTQQEDSAVYLCASRSRGGADTQYFGPGTRLTVL.

The V and J genes are TRBV28 and TRBJ1-6; D not resolved. Germline V gives CDR1 MDHEN, CDR2 SYDVKM. V lost 6 bases and J 7 bases, leaving 4 bases between the germline ends. The CDR3 length is 11 residues. CDR3 coding DNA: TGTGCCAGCAGAACCAATTCACCCCTCCACTTT. Its protein product is CASRTNSPLHF.

V is TRBV7-9 and J is TRBJ2-1, with D possibly TRBD1 on 5 matching bases. The CDR3 totals 15 residues. Trimming removed 3 bases from V and 2 bases from J, with 11 bases in between. CDR1 SEHNR and CDR2 FQNEAQ come from the germline V gene (reference sequence). CDR3 residues: CASSFQGPTYNEQFF. The CDR3 region has the DNA TGTGCCAGCAGCTTCCAGGGTCCCACCTACAATGAGCAGTTCTTC.

The gene calls are TRBV19 and TRBJ2-5; D possibly corresponds to TRBD2 (5 bases). The germline CDR1 and CDR2 sequences are LNHDA and SQIVND (reference sequence). The germline V and J ends were trimmed by 3 bases and 5 bases, with 13 bases remaining between them. The CDR3 is 14 residues long. This CDR3 reads CASSMPRAGETQYF. The CDR3 region has the DNA TGTGCCAGTAGTATGCCGAGGGCGGGCGAGACCCAGTACTTC.

This sequence joins TRBV28 and TRBJ2-7; no reliable D call. The CDR3 runs 12 residues. Trimming stripped 4 bases from V and 9 bases from J, with 13 bases between. Germline V gene data show CDR1 as MDHEN and CDR2 as SYDVKM. In nucleotides, the CDR3 is TGTGCCAGCAGTTCGGACGGTTTCGGGCAGTACTTC. Its protein is CASSSDGFGQYF. The full variable domain, its missing parts supplied by reference TRBV28 and TRBJ2-7, is DVKVTQSSRYLVKRTGEKVFLECVQDMDHENMFWYRQDPGLGLRLIYFSYDVKMKEKGDIPEGYSVSREKKERFSLILESASTNQTSMYLCASSSDGFGQYFGPGTRLTVT.

The gene calls are TRBV7-2 and TRBJ2-7; 7 nucleotides agree with TRBD2. Trimming removed 3 bases from V and 7 bases from J; junction bases left unmatched: 6. The CDR3 extends over 13 amino acids. Per germline, CDR1 SGHTA and CDR2 FQGNSA. CDR3: CASSFSAGKEQYF. The DNA for the CDR3 is TGTGCCAGCAGCTTCTCAGCGGGGAAAGAGCAGTACTTC.

The chain's CDR3 is CASSVDQGLYGYTF. In DNA, the CDR3 is TGTGCCAGCAGCGTAGATCAGGGACTCTATGGCTACACCTTC. The V gene is TRBV9, the J gene TRBJ1-2; D might be TRBD1 (5 bases). Between the trimmed V and J ends, which lost 0 bases and 4 bases, there was a span of 10 bases. CDR3 size: 14 residues. Germline lookup yields CDR1 SGDLS and CDR2 YYNGEE. The whole variable domain, filled in from reference TRBV9 and TRBJ1-2, reads DSGVTQTPKHLITATGQRVTLRCSPRSGDLSVYWYQQSLDQGLQFLIQYYNGEERAKGNILERFSAQQFPDLHSELNLSSLELGDSALYFCASSVDQGLYGYTFGSGTRLTVV.